This T cell receptor beta chain was captured in a study of CD8 T cells in Susac syndrome. Random hexamers were used to reverse transcribe roughly 0.45 to 1 ug of RNA. TCR beta CDR3 was amplified by immunoSEQ covering 54 Vbeta and 13 Jbeta. TCRdb passed the immunoSEQ multiplex PCR reads through MiXCR, listing each CDR3 protein once. In the table there are a few hundred thousand distinct CDR3 sequences, about 95% of which are singletons. The V end was cut by 3 bases, the J end by 1 base, with 9 bases between. Germline lookup yields CDR1 MDHEN and CDR2 SYDVKM. The CDR3 has 15 amino acids. Blood CD8+ and CD4+ T cells underwent high-throughput TCR beta sequencing. Negative isolation was used for CD8+ and CD4+ T cells, and FACS enrichment was applied to TEMRA cells.

The TCR sequence derives from a human donor with multiple sclerosis. The chain combines TRBV28 with TRBJ2-2, with D maybe TRBD1 (5 bases). The sample taken for sequencing was CD4+ T cells from PBMCs. CDR3: CASSLHQGNTGELFF. CDR3 bases: TGTGCCAGCAGTTTGCATCAGGGGAACACCGGGGAGCTGTTTTTT.